The sequence of this T cell receptor (beta chain) was determined in a study of T cell changes during pregnancy in multiple sclerosis (dated by TCRdb to about 2019). At the level of the whole study: The study examined how the T cell repertoire changed over the course of pregnancy in women with multiple sclerosis.

The library came from the immunoSEQ multiplex PCR assay. TCRdb took this table from immuneACCESS and kept in-frame rearrangements with V and J called. Such tables lack part of the clones; where checked against another copy, unresolved V genes explain under half of the gap, and the rest is unexplained. This sample lists 50,000 to 80,000 clones; about nine tenths were detected once. The ten largest clones represent roughly 1.4% of the sample. V trim: 4 bases; J trim: 3 bases; unmatched bases: 12. Including the terminal cysteine and phenylalanine, the CDR3 comprises 18 residues. Only CDR3 DNA is held: 54 bases, read in frame from base 1. Looking up the germline V gene yields CDR1 SGHDT and CDR2 YYEEEE. With regard to this clone: Its antigen has not been determined. Base-call qualities are not available, and no considerably larger clone is one nucleotide away.

The receptor comes from a female donor with multiple sclerosis, enrolled in a pregnancy study. This specimen was peripheral blood, taken in the second trimester of pregnancy. The chain is assembled from TRBV5-6 and TRBJ1-6, and 8 junction bases match TRBD1. DNA sequence: TGTGCCAGCAGCCCCCGGACGGACAGGGAAATCTATAATTCACCCCTCCACTTT. It translates as CASSPRTDREIYNSPLHF.